The TCR beta chain described here comes from a study of cytomegalovirus exposure and HLA in healthy donors. The PCR made use of 60 Vbeta and 13 Jbeta primers. TCRdb's table, derived via immunoSEQ multiplex PCR, lists solely in-frame clones and lacks some. The sample records 100,000 to 150,000 clones, around three quarters being singletons. The CDR3 spans 12 residues. The V gene's germline CDR1 is MNHEY and CDR2 SMNVEV (reference sequence). V dropped 5 bases and J dropped 4 bases, with 7 bases sitting between them. The TCR was taken from a woman in her forties in good health and CMV-seronegative. This sequence joins TRBV27 and TRBJ2-3; perhaps TRBD2 as D (5 bases). Sequencing used PBMCs. CDR3 sequence (DNA): TGTGCCAGCAGTAAACTAGCAGATACGCAGTATTTT. It is translated as CASSKLADTQYF.